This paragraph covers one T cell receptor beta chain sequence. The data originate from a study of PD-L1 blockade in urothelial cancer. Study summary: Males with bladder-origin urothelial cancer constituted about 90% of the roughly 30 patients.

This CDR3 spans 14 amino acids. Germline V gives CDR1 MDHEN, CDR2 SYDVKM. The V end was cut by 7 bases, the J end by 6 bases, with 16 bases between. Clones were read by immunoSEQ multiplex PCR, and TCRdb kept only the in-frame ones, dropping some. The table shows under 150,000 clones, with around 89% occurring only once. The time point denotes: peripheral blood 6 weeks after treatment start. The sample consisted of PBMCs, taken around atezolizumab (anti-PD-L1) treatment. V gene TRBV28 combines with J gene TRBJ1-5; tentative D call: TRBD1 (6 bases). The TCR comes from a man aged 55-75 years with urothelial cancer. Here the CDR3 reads CASTPGHHSQPQHF. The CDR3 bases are TGTGCCAGCACCCCGGGACATCACAGTCAGCCCCAGCATTTT.